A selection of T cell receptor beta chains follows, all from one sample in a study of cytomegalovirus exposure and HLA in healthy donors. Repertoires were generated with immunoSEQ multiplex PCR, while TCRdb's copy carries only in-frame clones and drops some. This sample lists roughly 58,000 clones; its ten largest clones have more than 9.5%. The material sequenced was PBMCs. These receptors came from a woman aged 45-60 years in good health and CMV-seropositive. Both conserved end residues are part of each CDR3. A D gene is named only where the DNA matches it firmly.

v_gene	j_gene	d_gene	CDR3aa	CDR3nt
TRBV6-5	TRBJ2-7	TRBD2	CASSYRGERSAYEQYF	TGTGCCAGCAGTTACCGGGGGGAGAGAAGCGCCTACGAGCAGTACTTC
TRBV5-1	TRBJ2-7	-	CASANAQGLLHSYEQYF	TGCGCCAGCGCTAACGCACAGGGCCTCCTACACTCCTACGAGCAGTACTTC
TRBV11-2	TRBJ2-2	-	CASTGVPGELFF	TGTGCCAGCACAGGGGTCCCCGGGGAGCTGTTTTTT
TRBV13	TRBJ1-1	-	CVSRQGGGWFPQNTEAFF	TGTGTCTCCAGGCAGGGAGGAGGATGGTTCCCTCAGAACACTGAAGCTTTCTTT
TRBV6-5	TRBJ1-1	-	CASSYGGSAFF	TGTGCCAGCAGTTACGGGGGGTCAGCTTTCTTT
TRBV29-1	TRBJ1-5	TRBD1	CSVERGLGQPQHF	TGCAGCGTTGAAAGGGGGCTAGGTCAGCCCCAGCATTTT
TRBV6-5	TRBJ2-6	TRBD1	CASSYSGQGGVNVLTF	TGTGCCAGCAGTTACTCTGGACAGGGGGGGGTCAACGTCCTGACTTTC
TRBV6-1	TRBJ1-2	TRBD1	CARSDRVGGYTF	TGTGCCAGATCGGACAGGGTAGGCGGCTACACCTTC
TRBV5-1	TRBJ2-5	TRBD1	CASSTPQTGETQYF	TGCGCCAGCAGCACCCCCCAGACAGGGGAGACCCAGTACTTC
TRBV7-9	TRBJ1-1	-	CASSFDWNTEAFF	TGTGCCAGCAGCTTCGACTGGAACACTGAAGCTTTCTTT
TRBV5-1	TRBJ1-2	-	CASSRFQAFPSF	TGCGCCAGCAGTCGTTTCCAGGCCTTTCCGTCCTTC
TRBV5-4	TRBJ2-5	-	CASSRSGAQETQYF	TGTGCCAGCAGCAGGAGCGGCGCACAAGAGACCCAGTACTTC
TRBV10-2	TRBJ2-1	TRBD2	CASNTVAGAYNEQFF	TGCGCCAGCAATACTGTAGCGGGAGCCTACAATGAGCAGTTCTTC
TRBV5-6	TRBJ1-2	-	CASSLRTPYGYTF	TGTGCCAGCAGCTTACGGACACCCTATGGCTACACCTTC
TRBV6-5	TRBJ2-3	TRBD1	CASRRGTVFTDTQYF	TGTGCCAGCAGACGTGGGACAGTATTCACAGATACGCAGTATTTT
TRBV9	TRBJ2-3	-	CASSIQGKDTQYF	TGTGCCAGCAGCATCCAGGGAAAAGATACGCAGTATTTT
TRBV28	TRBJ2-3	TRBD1	CASSSDRETLVFTDTQYF	TGTGCCAGCAGTTCGGACAGGGAGACCCTAGTATTCACAGATACGCAGTATTTT
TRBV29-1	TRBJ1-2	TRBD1	CSVETGVGYGYTF	TGCAGCGTTGAAACAGGGGTAGGGTATGGCTACACCTTC
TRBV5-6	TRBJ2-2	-	CASSPRDWHTGELFF	TGTGCCAGCAGTCCCCGGGACTGGCACACCGGGGAGCTGTTTTTT
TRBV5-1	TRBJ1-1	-	CASSLFSQAIVNTEAFF	TGCGCCAGCAGCTTGTTTTCACAGGCCATAGTGAACACTGAAGCTTTCTTT
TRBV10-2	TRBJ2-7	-	CASGDDSYEQYF	TGCGCCAGCGGAGACGACTCCTACGAGCAGTACTTC